Following are 14 T cell receptor beta chains from one sample sequenced in a study of blood T cell repertoires in COVID-19 (dated by TCRdb to the early 2020s). The library relied on the immunoSEQ multiplex PCR assay. The table was pulled from immuneACCESS by TCRdb, which kept in-frame rearrangements only. Such tables lose some clones; where checked, under half of the loss comes from unresolved V genes, and the rest has no known cause. The sample table lists over 200,000 clones, 75% to 85% of them with a count of one. Over 2% of the sample comes from the top ten. The sample consisted of peripheral blood. The receptors shown here come from a man aged 40-49 years who had recovered from COVID-19.

This chain uses TRBV7-8 with TRBJ2-5, with D tentatively TRBD1 (5 bases). With 4 bases removed from V and 3 bases from J, the gap between germline ends came to 18 bases. The germline V gene has CDR1 SGHVS and CDR2 FQNEAQ. The CDR3 spans 16 residues. The CDR3 loop reads CASSSRVGQSKETQYF. DNA of the CDR3: TGTGCCAGCAGCTCCCGGGTCGGACAAAGTAAAGAGACCCAGTACTTC.

The chain employs TRBV5-4 and TRBJ1-2; D perhaps matches TRBD1 (5 bases). The germline gives CDR1 SGHNT, CDR2 YYREEE (reference sequence). The V gene lost 0 bases and the J gene lost 0 bases, with 15 bases spanning the gap. The CDR3 extends over 17 amino acids. CDR3 DNA: TGTGCCAGCAGCTTGGCCTCTCAGGGAAGAGCTAACTATGGCTACACCTTC. Translating gives CASSLASQGRANYGYTF.

The chain uses TRBV27 and TRBJ1-2; 11 bases map to TRBD1. The V segment lost 3 bases and the J segment 7 bases; nucleotides outside the gene matches: 4. Germline CDR1 reads MNHEY; CDR2 reads SMNVEV (reference sequence). This CDR3 has 14 amino acids. CDR3 sequence: CASSFRTGGFGYTF. The CDR3 DNA sequence: TGTGCCAGCAGTTTCAGGACAGGGGGCTTTGGCTACACCTTC.

The chain carries TRBV5-5 and TRBJ2-2; D perhaps matches TRBD2 (6 bases). The CDR3 runs to 14 residues. The V end lost 3 bases, the J end lost 4 bases, and 10 bases lay between the germline ends. Germline V gene sequence: CDR1 SGHKS, CDR2 YYEKEE (reference sequence). Written as DNA, the CDR3 is TGTGCCAGCAGCTACACAGCGGGCACCGGGGAGCTGTTTTTT. Residues: CASSYTAGTGELFF.

The chain is built from TRBV7-2 and TRBJ1-2; the D gene is possibly TRBD1 (6 bases). Trimming pared 5 bases from V and 2 bases from J, leaving 12 bases between. Germline CDR1 is SGHTA and CDR2 is FQGNSA. The CDR3 has 14 amino acids. The CDR3 coding sequence is TGTGCCAGCAGCCAGAGGACAGAGAACTATGGCTACACCTTC. As protein: CASSQRTENYGYTF.

The chain has TRBV9 and TRBJ2-7, with 8 positions matching TRBD2. Germline values: CDR1 SGDLS, CDR2 YYNGEE. The trim removed 4 bases at V and 3 bases at J, leaving 9 bases unmatched. This CDR3 contains 15 residues. In DNA form, the CDR3 reads TGTGCCAGCAGCCCGCGCCGCGGGAGGTTCTACGAGCAGTACTTC. This encodes CASSPRRGRFYEQYF.

This clone was observed a handful of times. DNA of the CDR3: TGTGCCAGCAGTTTAATGGAGGCAGCCCTAAAGGCTTTCTTT. Translating gives CASSLMEAALKAFF. The gene calls are TRBV28 and TRBJ1-1, with D unresolved. V was cut by 2 bases and J by 11 bases, with 18 bases left in between. CDR1 is MDHEN and CDR2 is SYDVKM in the germline V gene. The CDR3 runs 14 residues.

The CDR3 spells CASSLVGGAVYGYTF. CDR3 coding DNA: TGTGCCAGCAGCCTGGTGGGGGGGGCTGTCTATGGCTACACCTTC. The chain joins TRBV7-2 to TRBJ1-2; a possible D gene is TRBD1 (6 bases). Trimming stripped 5 bases from V and 4 bases from J, with 17 bases between. This CDR3 contains 15 residues. Germline CDR1 SGHTA, CDR2 FQGNSA.

This clone was found once. The chain has TRBV6-6 and TRBJ2-3, with D perhaps TRBD2 (5 bases). V dropped 5 bases and J dropped 5 bases, with 14 bases sitting between them. The CDR3 extends over 14 amino acids. CDR1 and CDR2 from the germline V gene are MNHNY and SVGAGI (reference sequence). The CDR3 bases are TGTGCCAGCAGTCCAGACGGGGTGGGAGATACGCAGTATTTT. This codes for CASSPDGVGDTQYF.

The chain couples TRBV11-2 to TRBJ2-3, with 7 bases lining up with TRBD2. Germline V gene sequence: CDR1 SGHAT, CDR2 FQNNGV. This CDR3 has 16 amino acids. V trimming: 5 bases; J trimming: 4 bases; junction bases outside the gene matches: 12. The CDR3 sequence is CASSLIKAGVPDTQYF. In DNA, the CDR3 is TGTGCCAGCAGCCTCATAAAGGCGGGAGTGCCAGATACGCAGTATTTT.

The chain recombines TRBV5-1 with TRBJ2-2; tentative D call: TRBD1 (6 bases). CDR3 length: 15 amino acids. Germline assignment: CDR1 SGHRS and CDR2 YFSETQ. V was shortened by 0 bases and J by 4 bases, with 10 bases between the two germline ends. Here the CDR3 DNA reads TGCGCCAGCAGCTTGGACCTAGGGGGCACCGGGGAGCTGTTTTTT. Translating gives CASSLDLGGTGELFF.

This clone was detected only once. The V gene is TRBV2, the J gene TRBJ1-6; D is possibly TRBD1 (5 bases). Germline lookup yields CDR1 SNHLY and CDR2 FYNNEI. There are 18 residues in the CDR3. V gave up 0 bases and J gave up 3 bases, with 15 bases separating them. The CDR3 nucleotides read TGTGCCAGCAGTGAAGCGCCTCCTGGGGGGGACTATAATTCACCCCTCCACTTT. Amino acid sequence: CASSEAPPGGDYNSPLHF.

This clone has just a few counts. The chain joins TRBV18 to TRBJ1-6; 7 nucleotides line up with TRBD1. This CDR3 spans 15 amino acids. The germline gives CDR1 KGHSH, CDR2 LQKENI. Trimming at V came to 6 bases and at J to 7 bases, leaving 9 bases not matched to a gene. The CDR3 reads CASSTDRRGNSPLHF. CDR3 nucleotide sequence: TGTGCCAGCTCTACGGACAGGCGAGGGAATTCACCCCTCCACTTT.

The J gene is TRBJ1-2, the V gene TRBV7-2, with D perhaps TRBD1 (6 bases). Trimming took 1 base from V and 3 from J, leaving 9 bases between them. Germline V CDR1 and CDR2: SGHTA, FQGNSA. CDR3 length equals 14 residues. The CDR3 sequence: CASSLGQEYYGYTF. CDR3 bases: TGTGCCAGCAGCTTAGGACAGGAATACTATGGCTACACCTTC.